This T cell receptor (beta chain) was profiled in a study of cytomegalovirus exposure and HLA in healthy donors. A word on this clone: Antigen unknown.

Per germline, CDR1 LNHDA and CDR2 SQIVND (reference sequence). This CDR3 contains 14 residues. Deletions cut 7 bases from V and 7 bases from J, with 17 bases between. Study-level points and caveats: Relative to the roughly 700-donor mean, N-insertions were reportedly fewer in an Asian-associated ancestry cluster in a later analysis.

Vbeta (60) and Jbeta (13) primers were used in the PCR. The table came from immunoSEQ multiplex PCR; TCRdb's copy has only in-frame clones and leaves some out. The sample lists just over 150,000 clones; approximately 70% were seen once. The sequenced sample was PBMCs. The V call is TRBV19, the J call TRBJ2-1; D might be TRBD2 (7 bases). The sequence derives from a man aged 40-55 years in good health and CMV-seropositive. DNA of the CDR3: TGTGCCAGTACCAAGGGGGGACTAAGTAATGAGCAGTTCTTC. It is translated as CASTKGGLSNEQFF.